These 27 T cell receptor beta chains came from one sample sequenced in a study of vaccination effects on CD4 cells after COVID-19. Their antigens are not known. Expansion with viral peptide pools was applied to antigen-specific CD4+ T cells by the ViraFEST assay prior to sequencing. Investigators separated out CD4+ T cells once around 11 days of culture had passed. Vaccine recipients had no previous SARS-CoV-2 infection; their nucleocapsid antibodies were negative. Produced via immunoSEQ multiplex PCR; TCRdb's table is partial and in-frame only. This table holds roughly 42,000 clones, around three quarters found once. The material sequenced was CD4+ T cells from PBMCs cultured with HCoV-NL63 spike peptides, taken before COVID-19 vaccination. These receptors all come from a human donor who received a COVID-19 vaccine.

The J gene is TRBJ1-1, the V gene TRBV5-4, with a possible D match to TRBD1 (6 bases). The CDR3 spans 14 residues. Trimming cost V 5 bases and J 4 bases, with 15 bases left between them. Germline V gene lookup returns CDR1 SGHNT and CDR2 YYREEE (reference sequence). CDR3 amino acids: CASSSRGKSTEAFF. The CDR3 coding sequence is TGTGCCAGCAGTTCGAGGGGGAAGAGCACTGAAGCTTTCTTT.

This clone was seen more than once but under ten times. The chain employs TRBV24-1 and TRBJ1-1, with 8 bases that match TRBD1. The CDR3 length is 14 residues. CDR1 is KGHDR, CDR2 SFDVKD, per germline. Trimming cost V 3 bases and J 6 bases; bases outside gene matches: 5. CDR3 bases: TGTGCCACCAGTGATCGGACAGGGACTTCTGAAGCTTTCTTT. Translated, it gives CATSDRTGTSEAFF.

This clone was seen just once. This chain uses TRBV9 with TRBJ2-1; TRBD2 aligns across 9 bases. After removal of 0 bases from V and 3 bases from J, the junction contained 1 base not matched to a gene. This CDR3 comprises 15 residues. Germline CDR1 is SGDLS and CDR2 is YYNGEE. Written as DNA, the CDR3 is TGTGCCAGCAGCGTAGATAGCGGGAGCTACAATGAGCAGTTCTTC. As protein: CASSVDSGSYNEQFF.

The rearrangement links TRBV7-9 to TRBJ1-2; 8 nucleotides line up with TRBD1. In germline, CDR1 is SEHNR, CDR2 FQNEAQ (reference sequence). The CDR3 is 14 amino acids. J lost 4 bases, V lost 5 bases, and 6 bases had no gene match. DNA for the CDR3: TGTGCCAGCAGCCCGGACAGGGCGGGCTATGGCTACACCTTC. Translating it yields CASSPDRAGYGYTF.

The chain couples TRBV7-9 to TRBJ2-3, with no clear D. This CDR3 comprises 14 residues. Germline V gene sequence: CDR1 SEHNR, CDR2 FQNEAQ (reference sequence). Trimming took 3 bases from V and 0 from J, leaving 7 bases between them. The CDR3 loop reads CASSLAESTDTQYF. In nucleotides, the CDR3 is TGTGCCAGCAGCTTGGCGGAGAGCACAGATACGCAGTATTTT.

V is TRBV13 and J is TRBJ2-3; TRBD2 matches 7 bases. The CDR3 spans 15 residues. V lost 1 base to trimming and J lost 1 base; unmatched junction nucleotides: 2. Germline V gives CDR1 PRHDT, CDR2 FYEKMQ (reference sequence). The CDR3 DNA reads TGTGCCAGCAGCTTAGCGCTAGCGGGCACAGATACGCAGTATTTT. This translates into CASSLALAGTDTQYF.

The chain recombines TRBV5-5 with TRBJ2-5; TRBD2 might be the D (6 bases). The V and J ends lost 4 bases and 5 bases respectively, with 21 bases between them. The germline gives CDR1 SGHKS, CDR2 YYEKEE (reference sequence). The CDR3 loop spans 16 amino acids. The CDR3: CASSPALAAGQETQYF. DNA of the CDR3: TGTGCCAGCAGCCCTGCCCTAGCTGCGGGGCAGGAGACCCAGTACTTC. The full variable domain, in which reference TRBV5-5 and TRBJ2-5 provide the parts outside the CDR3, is DAGVTQSPTHLIKTRGQQVTLRCSPISGHKSVSWYQQVLGQGPQFIFQYYEKEERGRGNFPDRFSARQFPNYSSELNVNALLLGDSALYLCASSPALAAGQETQYFGPGTRLLVL.

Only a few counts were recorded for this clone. CDR3 amino acids: CASSEVREEDTQYF. The CDR3 nucleotides are TGTGCCAGCAGTGAAGTCCGGGAGGAGGATACGCAGTATTTT. J is TRBJ2-3 and V is TRBV6-1; the match to TRBD2 covers 7 bases. With V trimmed by 1 base and J by 6 bases, 4 bases remained unmatched. This CDR3 is 14 amino acids long. Germline V gene sequence: CDR1 MNHNS, CDR2 SASEGT.

As DNA, the CDR3 is TGCGCCACTCGAGGGCCTGCGAACACCGGGGAGCTGTTTTTT. It translates to CATRGPANTGELFF. This rearrangement joins TRBV10-1 to TRBJ2-2, with D perhaps matching TRBD2 (5 bases). V was pared by 10 bases and J by 0 bases, with 12 bases between. Germline values: CDR1 WNHNN, CDR2 SYGVQD (reference sequence). The CDR3 has 14 amino acids.

CDR3 amino acids: CASSSRGGLYGYTF. The CDR3 region has the DNA TGTGCCAGCAGCTCCCGCGGGGGTCTCTATGGCTACACCTTC. The chain links TRBV6-5 to TRBJ1-2; D possibly corresponds to TRBD1 (5 bases). Germline V lookup: CDR1 MNHEY, CDR2 SVGAGI. Trimming took 6 bases from V and 4 from J, leaving 15 bases between them. The CDR3 length is 14 residues.

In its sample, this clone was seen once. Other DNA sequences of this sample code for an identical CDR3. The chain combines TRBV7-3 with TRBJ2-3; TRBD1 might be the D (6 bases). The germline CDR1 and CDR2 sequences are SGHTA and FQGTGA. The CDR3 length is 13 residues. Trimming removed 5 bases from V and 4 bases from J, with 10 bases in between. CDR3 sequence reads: CASSLRGADTQYF. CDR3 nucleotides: TGTGCCAGCAGCCTCAGGGGTGCAGATACGCAGTATTTT. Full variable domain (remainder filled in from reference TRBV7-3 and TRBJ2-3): GAGVSQTPSNKVTEKGKYVELRCDPISGHTALYWYRQSLGQGPEFLIYFQGTGAADDSGLPNDRFFAVRPEGSVSTLKIQRTERGDSAVYLCASSLRGADTQYFGPGTRLTVL.

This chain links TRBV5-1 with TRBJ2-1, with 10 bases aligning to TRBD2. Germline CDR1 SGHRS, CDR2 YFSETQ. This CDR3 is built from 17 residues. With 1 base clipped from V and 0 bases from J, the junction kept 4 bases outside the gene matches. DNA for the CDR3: TGCGCCAGCAGCTTGACTAGCGGGGCTATCTCCTACAATGAGCAGTTCTTC. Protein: CASSLTSGAISYNEQFF.

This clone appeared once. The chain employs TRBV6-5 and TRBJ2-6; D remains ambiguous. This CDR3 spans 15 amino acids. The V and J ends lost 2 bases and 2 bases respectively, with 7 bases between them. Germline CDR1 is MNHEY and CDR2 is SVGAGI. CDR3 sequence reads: CASSYMVAGANVLTF. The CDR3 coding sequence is TGTGCCAGCAGTTACATGGTTGCTGGGGCCAACGTCCTGACTTTC.

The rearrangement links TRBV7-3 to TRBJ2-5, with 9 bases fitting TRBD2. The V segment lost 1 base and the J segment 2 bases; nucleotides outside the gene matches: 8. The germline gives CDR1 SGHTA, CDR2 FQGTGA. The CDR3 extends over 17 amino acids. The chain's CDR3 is CASSLNGIAGGQETQYF. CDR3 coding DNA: TGTGCCAGCAGCTTAAATGGTATCGCGGGGGGGCAAGAGACCCAGTACTTC.

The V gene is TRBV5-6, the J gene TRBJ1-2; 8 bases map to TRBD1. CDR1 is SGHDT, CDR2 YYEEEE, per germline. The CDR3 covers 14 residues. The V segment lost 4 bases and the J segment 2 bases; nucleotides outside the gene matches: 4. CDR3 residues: CASSIQGENYGYTF. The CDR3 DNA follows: TGTGCCAGCAGCATACAGGGGGAGAACTATGGCTACACCTTC.

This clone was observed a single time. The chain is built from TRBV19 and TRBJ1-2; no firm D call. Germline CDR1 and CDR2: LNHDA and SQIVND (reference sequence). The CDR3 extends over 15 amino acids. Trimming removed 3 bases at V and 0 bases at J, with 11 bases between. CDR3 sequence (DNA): TGTGCCAGTAGTATTGCGACAAACGCTAACTATGGCTACACCTTC. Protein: CASSIATNANYGYTF.

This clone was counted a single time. DNA of the CDR3: TGTGCCAGCAGCCGATTTGGTGGGGGGGAGGTGCTTGGGGAGACCCAGTACTTC. Amino acid sequence: CASSRFGGGEVLGETQYF. The J gene is TRBJ2-5, the V gene TRBV5-4; 7 bases are shared with TRBD2. The trim removed 4 bases at V and 5 bases at J, leaving 20 bases unmatched. Germline assignment: CDR1 SGHNT and CDR2 YYREEE (reference sequence). This CDR3 is built from 18 residues.

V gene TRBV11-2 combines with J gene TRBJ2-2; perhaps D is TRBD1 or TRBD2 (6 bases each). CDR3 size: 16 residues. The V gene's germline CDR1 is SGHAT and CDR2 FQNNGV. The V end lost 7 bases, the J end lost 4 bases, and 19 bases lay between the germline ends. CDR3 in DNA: TGTGCCAGCACCTTCCTCCGGGGGCGCAGCACCGGGGAGCTGTTTTTT. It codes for CASTFLRGRSTGELFF.

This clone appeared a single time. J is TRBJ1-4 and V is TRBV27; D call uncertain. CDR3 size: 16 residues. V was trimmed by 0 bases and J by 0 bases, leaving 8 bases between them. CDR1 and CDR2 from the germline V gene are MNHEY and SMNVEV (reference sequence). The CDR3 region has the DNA TGTGCCAGCAGTTTATCGGCTCTTGCAACTAATGAAAAACTGTTTTTT. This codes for CASSLSALATNEKLFF.

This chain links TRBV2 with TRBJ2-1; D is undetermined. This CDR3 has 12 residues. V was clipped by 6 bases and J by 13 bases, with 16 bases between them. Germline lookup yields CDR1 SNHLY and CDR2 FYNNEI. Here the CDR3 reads CASRERPVTQFF. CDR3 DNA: TGTGCCAGCAGAGAACGACCCGTAACCCAGTTCTTC. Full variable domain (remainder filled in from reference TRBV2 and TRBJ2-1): EPEVTQTPSHQVTQMGQEVILRCVPISNHLYFYWYRQILGQKVEFLVSFYNNEISEKSEIFDDQFSVERPDGSNFTLKIRSTKLEDSAMYFCASRERPVTQFFGPGTRLTVL.

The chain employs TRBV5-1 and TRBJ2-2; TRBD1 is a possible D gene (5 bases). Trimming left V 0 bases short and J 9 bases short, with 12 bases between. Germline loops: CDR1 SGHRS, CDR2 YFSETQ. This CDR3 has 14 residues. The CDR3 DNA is TGCGCCAGCAGCTTGGATATGGGGCGCAGGGAGCTGTTTTTT. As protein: CASSLDMGRRELFF. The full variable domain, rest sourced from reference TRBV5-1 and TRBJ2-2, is KAGVTQTPRYLIKTRGQQVTLSCSPISGHRSVSWYQQTPGQGLQFLFEYFSETQRNKGNFPGRFSGRQFSNSRSEMNVSTLELGDSALYLCASSLDMGRRELFFGEGSRLTVL.

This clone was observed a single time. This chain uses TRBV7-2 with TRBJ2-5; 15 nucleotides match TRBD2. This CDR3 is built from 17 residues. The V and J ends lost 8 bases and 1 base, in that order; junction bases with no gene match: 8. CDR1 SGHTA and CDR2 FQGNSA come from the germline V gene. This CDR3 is CASGAKGLAGGQETQYF. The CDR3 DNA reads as TGTGCCAGCGGAGCCAAGGGACTAGCGGGGGGCCAAGAGACCCAGTACTTC. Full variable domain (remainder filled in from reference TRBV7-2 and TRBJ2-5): GAGVSQSPSNKVTEKGKDVELRCDPISGHTALYWYRQSLGQGLEFLIYFQGNSAPDKSGLPSDRFSAERTGGSVSTLTIQRTQQEDSAVYLCASGAKGLAGGQETQYFGPGTRLLVL.

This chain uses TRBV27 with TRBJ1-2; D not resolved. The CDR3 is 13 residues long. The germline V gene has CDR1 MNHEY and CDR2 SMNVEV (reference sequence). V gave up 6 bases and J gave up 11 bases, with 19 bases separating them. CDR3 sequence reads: CASSSQDAGGYTF. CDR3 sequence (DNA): TGTGCCAGCAGCTCCCAGGACGCCGGTGGGTACACCTTC.

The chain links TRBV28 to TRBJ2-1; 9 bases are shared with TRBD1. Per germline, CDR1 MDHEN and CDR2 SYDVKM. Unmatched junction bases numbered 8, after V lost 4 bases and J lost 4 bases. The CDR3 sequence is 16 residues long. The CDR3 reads CASSYPGTGFYNEQFF. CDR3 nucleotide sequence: TGTGCCAGCAGTTATCCCGGGACAGGGTTTTACAATGAGCAGTTCTTC.

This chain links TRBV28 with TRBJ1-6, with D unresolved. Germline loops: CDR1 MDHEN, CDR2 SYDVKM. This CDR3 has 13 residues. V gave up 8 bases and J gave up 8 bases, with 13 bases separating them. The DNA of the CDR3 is TGTGCCAGCGGCCTCCGGCTCGATTCACCCCTCCACTTT. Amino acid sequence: CASGLRLDSPLHF.

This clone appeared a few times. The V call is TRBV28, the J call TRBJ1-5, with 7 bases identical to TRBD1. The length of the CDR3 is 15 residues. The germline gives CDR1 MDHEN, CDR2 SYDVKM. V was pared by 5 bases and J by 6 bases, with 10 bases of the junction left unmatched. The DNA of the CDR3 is TGTGCCAGCAGTCTCACAGGGGTGACGAGTCAGCCCCAGCATTTT. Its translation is CASSLTGVTSQPQHF.

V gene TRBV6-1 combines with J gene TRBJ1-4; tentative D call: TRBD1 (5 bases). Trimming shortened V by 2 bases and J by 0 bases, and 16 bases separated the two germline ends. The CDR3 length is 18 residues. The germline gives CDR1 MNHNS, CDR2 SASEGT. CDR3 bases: TGTGCCAGCAGTGAACTCGTCTCAGGGCTTGCAACTAATGAAAAACTGTTTTTT. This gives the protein CASSELVSGLATNEKLFF.